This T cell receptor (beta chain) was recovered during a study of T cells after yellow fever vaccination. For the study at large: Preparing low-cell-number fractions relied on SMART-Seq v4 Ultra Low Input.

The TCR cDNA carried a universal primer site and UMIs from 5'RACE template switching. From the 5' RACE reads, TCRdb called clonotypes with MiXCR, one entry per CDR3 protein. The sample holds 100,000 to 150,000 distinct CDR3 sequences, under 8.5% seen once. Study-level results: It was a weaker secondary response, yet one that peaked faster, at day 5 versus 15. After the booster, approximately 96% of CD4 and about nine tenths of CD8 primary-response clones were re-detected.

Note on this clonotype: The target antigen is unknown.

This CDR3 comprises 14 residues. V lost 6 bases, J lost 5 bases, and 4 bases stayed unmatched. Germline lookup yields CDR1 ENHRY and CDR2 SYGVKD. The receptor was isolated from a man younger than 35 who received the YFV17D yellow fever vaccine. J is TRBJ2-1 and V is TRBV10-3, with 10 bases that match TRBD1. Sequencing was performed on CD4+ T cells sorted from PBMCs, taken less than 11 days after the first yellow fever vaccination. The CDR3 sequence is CAIRDRGSHNEQFF. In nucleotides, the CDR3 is TGTGCCATCAGGGACAGGGGGTCCCACAATGAGCAGTTCTTC.